The 14 T cell receptor beta chains below were found in one sample sequenced in a study of CD8 T cells in Susac syndrome. It was with random hexamers that roughly 0.45 to 1 ug RNA was reverse transcribed. TCRdb reprocessed the immunoSEQ multiplex PCR reads with MiXCR, giving one entry per CDR3 protein. The sample comprises approximately 180,000 distinct CDR3 sequences, 91% of which are singletons, and around 0.1% rests with the top ten. Sequenced input: CD4+ T cells from PBMCs. All receptors derive from a human donor with Susac syndrome.

The V call is TRBV20-1, the J call TRBJ1-1; possibly TRBD1 for D (6 bases). Looked up from germline, CDR1 is DFQATT and CDR2 is SNEGSKA (reference sequence). Between the trimmed V and J ends, which lost 5 bases and 0 bases, there was a span of 13 bases. The CDR3 extends over 14 amino acids. The CDR3 spells CSARTRGMNTEAFF. The CDR3 DNA reads TGCAGTGCTCGTACCAGGGGAATGAACACTGAAGCTTTCTTT.

Points on this clonotype: The junction does not match germline at one end; this may be a read error. This sequence joins TRBV29-1 and TRBJ2-5; D is uncertain. The CDR3 runs to 12 residues. The V gene's germline CDR1 is SQVTM and CDR2 ANQGSEA. The CDR3 sequence is CSVEWVGEAQYF. The CDR3 DNA sequence: TGCAGCGTTGAATGGGTAGGAGAGGCCCAGTACTTC.

The chain has TRBV2 and TRBJ2-1; D gene unclear. With 4 bases removed from V and 9 bases from J, the gap between germline ends came to 13 bases. The germline V gene has CDR1 SNHLY and CDR2 FYNNEI. CDR3 length: 13 amino acids. CDR3 nucleotides: TGTGCCAGCAGTGCCGAGTCCACCAGTGAGCAGTTCTTC. This codes for CASSAESTSEQFF.

The chain recombines TRBV20-1 with TRBJ1-2; D call uncertain. The CDR3 contains 14 residues. Per the germline V gene, CDR1 is DFQATT and CDR2 is SNEGSKA (reference sequence). V lost 4 bases and J 6 bases, leaving 18 bases between the germline ends. Here the CDR3 reads CSATVPGLYNGYTF. The CDR3 DNA reads as TGCAGTGCTACCGTCCCCGGTCTCTATAATGGCTACACCTTC.

V and J are TRBV20-1 and TRBJ2-7, with 8 bases matching TRBD1. CDR1 DFQATT and CDR2 SNEGSKA come from the germline V gene (reference sequence). There are 18 residues in the CDR3. After removal of 4 bases from V and 3 bases from J, the junction contained 20 bases not matched to a gene. CDR3 DNA: TGCAGTGCTACCCCCGGCAGGGGGCAAACCTTATTCAACTACGAGCAGTACTTC. Its translation is CSATPGRGQTLFNYEQYF.

This sequence joins TRBV2 and TRBJ2-7; 8 positions match TRBD2. Germline V gene sequence: CDR1 SNHLY, CDR2 FYNNEI. The V gene end was trimmed by 7 bases and the J gene end by 5 bases; junction bases not matched to a gene: 13. The CDR3 covers 15 residues. CDR3 amino acids: CASKAGASLAHEQYF. CDR3 nucleotide sequence: TGTGCCAGCAAAGCGGGGGCGTCCTTAGCCCACGAGCAGTACTTC.

The chain couples TRBV20-1 to TRBJ1-1; D may be TRBD1 (5 bases). This CDR3 is built from 10 residues. The germline V gene encodes CDR1 DFQATT and CDR2 SNEGSKA (reference sequence). V shed 4 bases and J shed 8 bases, with 8 bases lying between them. CDR3 loop: CSAIGVEAFF. The CDR3 DNA reads TGCAGTGCTATAGGGGTGGAAGCTTTCTTT.

The chain is built from TRBV9 and TRBJ2-5; 11 positions agree with TRBD1. The CDR3 spans 16 residues. V shed 4 bases and J 2 bases; nucleotides not matched to a gene: 7. Germline V gives CDR1 SGDLS, CDR2 YYNGEE. The CDR3 sequence is CASSTLGTGGQETQYF. The CDR3 region has the DNA TGTGCCAGCAGCACGTTGGGGACAGGGGGGCAAGAGACCCAGTACTTC.

Written as DNA, the CDR3 is TGTGCCAGCAGTTACTCCTACCGGGACATCAGCACAGATACGCAGTATTTT. It specifies CASSYSYRDISTDTQYF. The genes are TRBV6-5 and TRBJ2-3; a weak D match, TRBD1 (6 bases). Deletions cut 0 bases from V and 0 bases from J, with 13 bases between. Germline CDR1 is MNHEY and CDR2 is SVGAGI. This CDR3 spans 17 amino acids.

The chain couples TRBV4-1 to TRBJ1-2, with 7 bases identical to TRBD1. Germline V CDR1 and CDR2: MGHRA, YSYEKL. V was clipped by 1 base and J by 5 bases; unmatched bases: 13. This CDR3 region has 17 residues. CDR3 residues: CASSQGGQGVKVYGYTF. Here the CDR3 DNA reads TGCGCCAGCAGCCAAGGGGGGCAGGGGGTAAAGGTATATGGCTACACCTTC.

The chain is built from TRBV20-1 and TRBJ2-1; a weak D match, TRBD2 (5 bases). V was trimmed by 5 bases and J by 0 bases, leaving 14 bases between them. This CDR3 has 15 residues. Per the germline V gene, CDR1 is DFQATT and CDR2 is SNEGSKA (reference sequence). The CDR3 DNA sequence: TGCAGTGCTTCGTACTGGGCGGGCTCCTACAATGAGCAGTTCTTC. It encodes CSASYWAGSYNEQFF.

The chain combines TRBV28 with TRBJ2-5; a possible D gene is TRBD2 (5 bases). Per germline, CDR1 MDHEN and CDR2 SYDVKM. The length of the CDR3 is 15 residues. V was trimmed by 6 bases and J by 0 bases, leaving 14 bases between them. The DNA for the CDR3 is TGTGCCAGCAGCCCTAATTTCGGGGACCAAGAGACCCAGTACTTC. Translating it yields CASSPNFGDQETQYF.

The V call is TRBV5-4, the J call TRBJ2-7; the match to TRBD1 covers 8 bases. The CDR3 runs to 14 residues. Germline V gene lookup returns CDR1 SGHNT and CDR2 YYREEE (reference sequence). The V and J ends lost 2 bases and 6 bases, in that order; junction bases with no gene match: 7. The DNA of the CDR3 is TGTGCCAGCAGCTTCGACAGGGGACAATCCGAGCAGTACTTC. This translates into CASSFDRGQSEQYF.

The chain carries TRBV29-1 and TRBJ1-2; D might be TRBD1 (5 bases). The germline V gene encodes CDR1 SQVTM and CDR2 ANQGSEA. This CDR3 has 14 residues. V gave up 3 bases and J gave up 3 bases, with 14 bases separating them. This chain's CDR3 is CSVDFGTSDYGYTF. The DNA of the CDR3 is TGCAGCGTTGATTTCGGGACTTCGGACTATGGCTACACCTTC.